Listed here are 7 T cell receptor beta chains from one sample, sequenced in a study of blood T cell repertoires in COVID-19. Measured with immunoSEQ multiplex PCR; TCRdb has only the in-frame clones, and not every one. The table lists 310,000 or so clones, approximately 86% of them singletons. Sequenced: PBMCs or T cells enriched from blood (not recorded which). These receptors were taken from a woman between 18 and 29 years old who had recovered from COVID-19.

CDR3 region: CASSPQGAEQPQHF. CDR3 bases: TGTGCCAGCTCACCCCAGGGGGCGGAACAGCCCCAGCATTTT. The chain carries TRBV18 and TRBJ1-5; 8 nucleotides agree with TRBD1. Germline CDR1 KGHSH, CDR2 LQKENI. The CDR3 is 14 residues long. V gave up 3 bases and J gave up 7 bases; unmatched junction bases: 5.

The V call is TRBV3-1 (or the pseudogene TRBV3-2), the J call TRBJ1-2; D possibly corresponds to TRBD1 (6 bases). The CDR3 consists of 15 residues. Trimming took off 0 bases at V and 8 bases at J, with 16 bases between the two ends. Germline V gene lookup returns CDR1 LGHDT and CDR2 YNNKEL (reference sequence). The CDR3 protein is CASSQDDRRWLGYTF. The CDR3 coding sequence is TGTGCCAGCAGCCAAGATGACAGGCGGTGGTTGGGCTACACCTTC.

V is TRBV19 and J is TRBJ1-2; no clear D. Trimming shortened V by 2 bases and J by 0 bases, and 7 bases separated the two germline ends. CDR3 length: 14 residues. Per the germline V gene, CDR1 is LNHDA and CDR2 is SQIVND (reference sequence). CDR3 DNA: TGTGCCAGTAGTATAACCGGGACTAACTATGGCTACACCTTC. Translating gives CASSITGTNYGYTF.

This sequence joins TRBV7-2 and TRBJ1-2, with D tentatively TRBD1 (5 bases). V lost 5 bases to trimming and J lost 7 bases, with 11 bases between them. Germline values: CDR1 SGHTA, CDR2 FQGNSA. The CDR3 has 12 amino acids. The DNA of the CDR3 is TGTGCCAGCAGCGAAAGGGGTGGTGGCTACACCTTC. This translates into CASSERGGGYTF.

The chain joins TRBV5-6 to TRBJ1-2; 8 bases match TRBD1. The J segment lost 12 bases and the V segment lost 0 bases, leaving 10 bases of the junction unmatched. Germline assignment: CDR1 SGHDT and CDR2 YYEEEE. This CDR3 comprises 14 residues. In DNA form, the CDR3 reads TGTGCCAGCAGCTTGGGCAGGGGGCTCAAAGTAAACACCTTC. Amino acids: CASSLGRGLKVNTF.

This clone was seen a handful of times. The gene calls are TRBV7-2 and TRBJ2-7, with 7 bases lining up with TRBD1. The CDR3 contains 11 residues. V shed 6 bases, J shed 8 bases, and the junction held 4 bases outside the gene matches. CDR1 and CDR2 (germline): SGHTA, FQGNSA. CDR3 in DNA: TGTGCCAGCAGGTTACAGGGGCAGCAGTACTTC. Protein: CASRLQGQQYF.

The chain joins TRBV2 to TRBJ2-7; TRBD1 matches at 11 bases. After removal of 4 bases from V and 5 bases from J, the junction contained 4 bases not matched to a gene. There are 14 residues in the CDR3. CDR1 is SNHLY, CDR2 FYNNEI, per germline. CDR3 in amino acids: CASSVGTGGDEQYF. CDR3 DNA sequence: TGTGCCAGCAGTGTGGGGACAGGGGGAGACGAGCAGTACTTC.